This T cell receptor (beta chain) was observed in a study of T cell responses to AZD1222 COVID-19 vaccine. Study-wide context: Second-dose intervals near 4 or 12 weeks were combined.

Profiling relied on immunoSEQ multiplex PCR, and the TCRdb table lists in-frame clones only, not all of them. Of some 200,000 clones listed, around 90% are singletons. About this clone itself: The antigen remains undetermined.

The V gene lost 3 bases and the J gene lost 4 bases, with 15 bases spanning the gap. CDR3 length: 15 residues. Germline loops: CDR1 ENHRY, CDR2 SYGVKD. Regarding the study as a whole: The span of vaccine-associated CD4 TCRs extended across spike, with dominance at 160-218 and 743-854. Baseline seropositivity characterized only a handful of AZD1222 recipients. Per reports, nearly half of all spike-specific TCRs target regions that are unmutated in variants.

The V gene is TRBV10-3, the J gene TRBJ1-2, with D unclear. Sequencing used peripheral blood, obtained on day 0 of AZD1222 vaccination. The source is an adult in good health. Here the CDR3 DNA reads TGTGCCATCAGTGAATCGCCCAGTGTTGGCTATGGCTACACCTTC. Translation gives CAISESPSVGYGYTF.